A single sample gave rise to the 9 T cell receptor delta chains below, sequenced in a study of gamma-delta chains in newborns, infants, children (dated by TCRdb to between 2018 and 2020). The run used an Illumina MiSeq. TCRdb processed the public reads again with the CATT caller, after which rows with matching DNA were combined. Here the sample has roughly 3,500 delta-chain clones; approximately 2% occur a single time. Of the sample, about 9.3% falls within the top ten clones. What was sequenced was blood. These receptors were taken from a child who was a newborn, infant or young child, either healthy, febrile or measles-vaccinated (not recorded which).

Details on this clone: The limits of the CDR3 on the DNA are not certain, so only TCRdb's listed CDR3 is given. The CDR3: CACDTGFGDGAAQLFF. The chain joins TRDV2 to TRDJ2; no check of the table's D call, TRDD3, against the DNA was made. The CDR3 comprises 16 residues, both ends counted. The germline V gene has CDR1 GEAIGNYY and CDR2 EKD.

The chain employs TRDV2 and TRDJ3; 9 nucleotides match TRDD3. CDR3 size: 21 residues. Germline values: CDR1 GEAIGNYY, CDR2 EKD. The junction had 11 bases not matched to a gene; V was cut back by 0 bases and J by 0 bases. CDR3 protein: CACDTVFRTGGSSWDTRQMFF. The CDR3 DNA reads TGTGCCTGTGACACCGTTTTCCGTACTGGGGGAAGCTCCTGGGACACCCGACAGATGTTTTTC.

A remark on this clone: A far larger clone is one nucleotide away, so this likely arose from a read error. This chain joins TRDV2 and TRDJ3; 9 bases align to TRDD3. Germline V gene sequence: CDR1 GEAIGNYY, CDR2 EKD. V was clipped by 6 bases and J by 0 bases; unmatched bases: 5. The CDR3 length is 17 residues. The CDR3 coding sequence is TGTGCCTGTTACTACTGGGGGAGCTCCTGGGACACCCGACAGATGTTTTTC. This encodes CACYYWGSSWDTRQMFF.

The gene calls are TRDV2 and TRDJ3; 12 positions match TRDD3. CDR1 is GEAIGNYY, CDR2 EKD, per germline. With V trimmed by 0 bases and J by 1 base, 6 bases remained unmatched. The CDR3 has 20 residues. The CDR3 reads CACDTRTGGYRSWDTRQMFF. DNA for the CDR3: TGTGCCTGTGACACCCGAACTGGGGGATACCGTTCCTGGGACACCCGACAGATGTTTTTC.

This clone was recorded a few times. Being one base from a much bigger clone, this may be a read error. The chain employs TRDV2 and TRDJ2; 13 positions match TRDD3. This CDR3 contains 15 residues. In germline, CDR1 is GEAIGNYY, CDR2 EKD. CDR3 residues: CAGDILGDTAAQLFF. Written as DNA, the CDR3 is TGTGCCGGTGACATACTGGGGGATACGGCAGCACAACTCTTCTTT.

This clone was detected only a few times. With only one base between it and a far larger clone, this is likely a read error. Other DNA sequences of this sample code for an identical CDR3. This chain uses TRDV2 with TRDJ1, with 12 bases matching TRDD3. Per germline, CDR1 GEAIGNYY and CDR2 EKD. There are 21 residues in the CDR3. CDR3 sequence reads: CACAVLRREYWGIPSTDKLIF. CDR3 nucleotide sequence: TGCGCCTGTGCCGTACTACGGAGGGAGTACTGGGGGATACCTAGCACCGATAAACTCATCTTT.

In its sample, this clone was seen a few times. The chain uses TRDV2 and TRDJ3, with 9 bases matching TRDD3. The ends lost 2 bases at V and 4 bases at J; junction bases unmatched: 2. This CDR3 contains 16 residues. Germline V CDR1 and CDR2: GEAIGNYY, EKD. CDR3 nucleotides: TGTGCCTGTGACAGTACTGGGGGATGGGACACCCGACAGATGTTTTTC. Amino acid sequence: CACDSTGGWDTRQMFF.

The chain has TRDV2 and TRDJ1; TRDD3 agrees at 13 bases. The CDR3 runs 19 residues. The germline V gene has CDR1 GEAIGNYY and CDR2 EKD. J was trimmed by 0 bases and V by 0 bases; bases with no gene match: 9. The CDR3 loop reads CACDTVTTGGYAYTDKLIF. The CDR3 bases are TGTGCCTGTGACACCGTCACTACTGGGGGATACGCCTACACCGATAAACTCATCTTT.

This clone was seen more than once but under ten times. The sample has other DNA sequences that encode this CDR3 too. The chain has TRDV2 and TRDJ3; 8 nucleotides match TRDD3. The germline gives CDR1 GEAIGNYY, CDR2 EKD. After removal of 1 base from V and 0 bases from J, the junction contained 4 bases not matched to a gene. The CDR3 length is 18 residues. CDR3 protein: CACDTGGWSSWDTRQMFF. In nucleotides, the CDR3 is TGTGCCTGTGACACTGGGGGATGGAGCTCCTGGGACACCCGACAGATGTTTTTC.